The subject of this entry is one T cell receptor (beta chain). Antigen specificity is unknown. These donors, healthy bone marrow donors, were studied. This sample is drawn from a study of cytomegalovirus exposure and HLA in healthy donors. Study outcomes and limitations: In a later analysis, TCR beta V- and J-gene trimming showed a link to a missense DCLRE1C variant. In a later analysis, at a false discovery rate of 0.05, under 20,000 TCR beta sequences matched HLA alleles. Some 150 TCR beta chains were listed as cytomegalovirus-associated.

V shed 4 bases and J 7 bases; nucleotides not matched to a gene: 4. CDR3 size: 13 residues. CDR1 MNHEY and CDR2 SVGAGI come from the germline V gene. PCR was performed using 60 Vbeta and 13 Jbeta primers. Measured with immunoSEQ multiplex PCR; TCRdb has only the in-frame clones, and not every one. The repertoire holds 90,000 to 120,000 clones, with 10% as singletons. The clonotype comes from a man aged 35-49 years in good health and CMV-seropositive. The sequencing input was PBMCs. The chain couples TRBV6-5 to TRBJ1-5; 7 bases agree with TRBD1. This CDR3 is CASSLQGLQPQHF. Here the CDR3 DNA reads TGTGCCAGCAGTTTACAGGGGTTGCAGCCCCAGCATTTT.